This TCR beta chain was captured by sequencing in a study of cytomegalovirus exposure and HLA in healthy donors. Regarding the study as a whole: In vitro data verified three CMV-associated chains as specific for CMV antigens.

In regard to this clone: Antigen: not known.

From germline, CDR1 is KGHSH and CDR2 LQKENI. Trimming at V came to 1 base and at J to 5 bases, leaving 7 bases not matched to a gene. This CDR3 region has 15 residues. Generated by immunoSEQ multiplex PCR, the TCRdb table keeps only in-frame clones and is missing some. The sample carries about 60,000 clones, around 90% recorded once. V and J are TRBV18 and TRBJ2-7; 8 bases align to TRBD1. Sequencing used PBMCs. This TCR derives from a man in his late teens or twenties in good health and CMV-seronegative. The CDR3 DNA sequence: TGTGCCAGCTCACCACTACAGGGGGACTTTCACGAGCAGTACTTC. Residues: CASSPLQGDFHEQYF.